Sequencing of this T cell receptor (beta chain) was carried out in a study of glioma-infiltrating T cells. TCR alpha and beta CDR3 regions were amplified from RNA using iRepertoire nested multiplex PCR. Tissue mRNA or PBMC total RNA, roughly 100-400 ng, went into one-step reverse transcription and amplification. TCRdb used MiXCR to reprocess the multiplex PCR reads, holding one entry per CDR3 protein. This table holds about 89,000 distinct CDR3 sequences, 20% to 25% found once. Points from the study as a whole: Non-neoplastic patients had below-expected tissue-blood divergence, while all gliomas exceeded expectation.

This clonotype showed up many times. The antigen is not known. V was clipped by 1 base and J by 3 bases, with 4 bases between them. Germline V CDR1 and CDR2: SGHTA, FQGNSA. CDR3 length equals 12 residues. V is TRBV7-2 and J is TRBJ2-7; D remains ambiguous. The receptor's source is a human donor with low-grade glioma or glioblastoma, undergoing nonglioma brain surgery, or in good health (not recorded which). The sequenced sample consisted of glioma tissue, nonneoplastic brain tissue, or PBMCs (not recorded which). The CDR3 nucleotides read TGTGCCAGCAGCTTAGGAGTCTACGAGCAGTACTTC. Translating gives CASSLGVYEQYF.